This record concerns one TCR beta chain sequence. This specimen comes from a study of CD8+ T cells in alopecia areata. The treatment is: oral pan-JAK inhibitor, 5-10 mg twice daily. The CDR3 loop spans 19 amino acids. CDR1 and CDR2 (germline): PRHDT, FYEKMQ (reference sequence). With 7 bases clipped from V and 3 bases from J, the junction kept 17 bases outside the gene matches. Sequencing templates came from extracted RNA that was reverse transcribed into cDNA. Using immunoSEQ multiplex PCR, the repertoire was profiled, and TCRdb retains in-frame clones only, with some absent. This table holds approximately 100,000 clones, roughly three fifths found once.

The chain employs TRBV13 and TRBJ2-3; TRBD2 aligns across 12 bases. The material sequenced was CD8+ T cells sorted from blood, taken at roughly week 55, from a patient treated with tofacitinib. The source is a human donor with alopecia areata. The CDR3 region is CASTRRLAGGPWLTDTQYF. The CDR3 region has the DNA TGTGCCAGCACCCGAAGGCTAGCGGGGGGGCCATGGCTTACAGATACGCAGTATTTT.